This passage covers 30 T cell receptor beta chains from one sample sequenced in a study of CD8+CD57+ T cells in acquired aplastic anemia. Patients included in sequencing had previously demonstrated CD8+CD57+ cell expansion by flow cytometry. CDR3 and TCR beta VDJ profiling relied on a genomic DNA template. TCRdb fed the reads into MiXCR, producing one record per CDR3 protein. The repertoire includes 270,000 or so distinct CDR3 sequences, approximately 79% of them detected once, and approximately 42% sits in the top ten. Sequenced input: sorted CD4+, CD8+, or CD8+CD57+ T cells (not recorded which) from PBMCs. Receptors were obtained from a human donor with aplastic anemia.

The V call is TRBV9, the J call TRBJ1-1; D remains unclear. In germline, CDR1 is SGDLS, CDR2 YYNGEE. V was clipped by 4 bases and J by 10 bases, with 23 bases between them. The CDR3 sequence is 15 residues long. The CDR3 bases are TGTGCCAGCAGCTTAGACCGCGCAGGCTACACTTCAGCTTTCTTT. It codes for CASSLDRAGYTSAFF.

V usage is TRBV2 and J usage is TRBJ2-3, with D unresolved. Trimming cost V 6 bases and J 14 bases, with 18 bases left between them. CDR3 length equals 12 residues. Germline V CDR1 and CDR2: SNHLY, FYNNEI. The CDR3 loop reads CASSDGSTATYF. The CDR3 DNA is TGTGCCAGCAGCGACGGGTCAACTGCGACGTATTTT. The entire variable domain, with the rest obtained from reference TRBV2 and TRBJ2-3, is as follows: EPEVTQTPSHQVTQMGQEVILRCVPISNHLYFYWYRQILGQKVEFLVSFYNNEISEKSEIFDDQFSVERPDGSNFTLKIRSTKLEDSAMYFCASSDGSTATYFGPGTRLTVL.

With respect to this clonotype: A junction boundary mismatches the germline segment, possibly from a read error. The CDR3 sequence: CASSLERGAHTQYF. The DNA of the CDR3 is TGTGCCAGCAGCTTGGAGAGGGGCGCGCATACGCAGTATTTC. V is TRBV5-6 and J is TRBJ2-3; D is possibly TRBD1 or TRBD2 (5 bases each). Germline-derived CDR1 and CDR2 are SGHDT and YYEEEE. The CDR3 has 14 residues.

In this sample, this clonotype turned up a few times. V usage is TRBV25-1 and J usage is TRBJ1-6; D call uncertain. Trimming left V 1 base short and J 7 bases short, with 17 bases between. Per the germline V gene, CDR1 is MGHDK and CDR2 is SYGVNS. The CDR3 covers 17 residues. As DNA, the CDR3 is TGTGCCAGCAGTGAATGGCAGGCTTCGGGTAGAAATTCACCCCTCCACTTT. As protein: CASSEWQASGRNSPLHF. The variable domain in full, with the rest retrieved from reference TRBV25-1 and TRBJ1-6, is EADIYQTPRYLVIGTGKKITLECSQTMGHDKMYWYQQDPGMELHLIHYSYGVNSTEKGDLSSESTVSRIRTEHFPLTLESARPSHTSQYLCASSEWQASGRNSPLHFGNGTRLTVT.

The chain is built from TRBV7-9 and TRBJ2-1, with a weak D call TRBD2 (5 bases). Germline CDR1 reads SEHNR; CDR2 reads FQNEAQ (reference sequence). V shed 0 bases and J shed 16 bases, with 22 bases lying between them. There are 15 residues in the CDR3. The CDR3 loop is CASSLASGPYKQYFF. In nucleotides, the CDR3 is TGTGCCAGCAGCTTAGCGAGCGGACCCTATAAGCAGTATTTCTTC.

Note on this clonotype: Lacking the conserved final phenylalanine or tryptophan, this CDR3 likely reflects a read error. It is unclear where the CDR3 begins or ends on the DNA, so no DNA is shown, and the CDR3 is as TCRdb lists it. The genes are TRBV9 and TRBJ2-5; TRBD2 was called by the table and not checked on the DNA. Germline CDR1 SGDLS, CDR2 YYNGEE. The CDR3 spans 14 residues, counting both ends. The CDR3 spells CAYEVAGYQETHYL.

The chain couples TRBV7-8 to TRBJ1-1, with D hard to call. CDR3 length equals 15 residues. Trimming removed 1 base from V and 12 bases from J, with 21 bases in between. CDR1 is SGHVS and CDR2 is FQNEAQ in the germline V gene. This CDR3 reads CASSLDLSPDTQSFF. The CDR3 region has the DNA TGTGCCAGCAGCTTAGATCTGAGTCCCGATACGCAGTCTTTCTTT.

As for this clonotype: An end of the junction does not agree with germline; a read error may underlie this. The DNA of the CDR3 is TGTGTCAGCAGCATTCAAAGCGAGGAAGAGAGCGATTACTTC. This sequence encodes CVSSIQSEEESDYF. This chain connects TRBV7-9 to TRBJ2-5, with D unresolved. This CDR3 has 14 amino acids. Germline values: CDR1 SEHNR, CDR2 FQNEAQ (reference sequence). The whole variable domain, remainder taken from reference TRBV7-9 and TRBJ2-5, is DTGVSQNPRHKITKRGQNVTFRCDPISEHNRLYWYRQTLGQGPEFLTYFQNEAQLEKSRLLSDRFSAERPKGSFSTLEIQRTEQGDSAMYLCVSSIQSEEESDYFGPGTRLLVL.

In regard to this clonotype: Because it lacks the conserved phenylalanine or tryptophan at the end, this CDR3 is likely a read error. The limits of the CDR3 on the DNA are not certain, so only TCRdb's listed CDR3 is given. The chain joins TRBV9 to TRBJ2-3; the DNA was not compared with TRBD1, the D call given in the table. Germline CDR1 reads SGDLS; CDR2 reads YYNGEE. The length of the CDR3 is 13 amino acids, counting both ends. CDR3 protein: CASSVEGRQAYAI.

Comments on this clonotype: A read error is likely, as this CDR3 ends without the conserved phenylalanine or tryptophan. No DNA is shown, since the ends of the CDR3 on it are uncertain; the CDR3 is the one TCRdb lists. The chain links TRBV2 to TRBJ2-1; TRBD1, the table's D call, was not compared with the DNA. The length of the CDR3 is 13 amino acids, counting both ends. Germline V lookup: CDR1 SNHLY, CDR2 FYNNEI. The CDR3 here is CVSGDGGIVLHTY.

This chain links TRBV7-8 with TRBJ1-6; no definite D call. Trimming shortened V by 0 bases and J by 19 bases, and 22 bases separated the two germline ends. Germline-derived CDR1 and CDR2 are SGHVS and FQNEAQ. The CDR3 totals 15 residues. CDR3 sequence (DNA): TGTGCCAGCAGCTTAGCGGGAGAACCCGATACGCAGCTTCACTTT. Its protein is CASSLAGEPDTQLHF.

The genes are TRBV20-1 and TRBJ2-3, with 7 bases that match TRBD2. Germline CDR1 DFQATT, CDR2 SNEGSKA (reference sequence). The CDR3 runs to 15 residues. Losses at the gene ends were 5 bases for V and 0 bases for J; bases not matched to a gene: 8. The CDR3 region is CSARGPSGSTDTQYF. CDR3 nucleotide sequence: TGCAGTGCTCGTGGCCCTAGCGGAAGCACAGATACGCAGTATTTT.

This chain connects TRBV5-4 to TRBJ2-1; no clear D gene. Per the germline V gene, CDR1 is SGHNT and CDR2 is YYREEE (reference sequence). The V end was cut by 2 bases, the J end by 4 bases, with 13 bases between. This CDR3 is built from 15 residues. The CDR3 region has the DNA TGTGCCAGCAGCTTTAGGAGCGTGTTGTACAATGAGCAGTTCTTC. Translating it yields CASSFRSVLYNEQFF.

Worth noting for this clonotype: One end of the junction varies from germline; a read error may be responsible. This sequence joins TRBV7-8 and TRBJ2-2; D is unresolved. CDR3 length equals 17 residues. CDR1 and CDR2 from the germline V gene are SGHVS and FQNEAQ. The CDR3, as DNA: TGTGCCAGCAGCCTCGGACCGGTAATCGTCCCGAACAATGAGCAGTTTTTT. This codes for CASSLGPVIVPNNEQFF.

CDR3: CSARGGGSIPGNTIYF. The CDR3 DNA follows: TGCAGTGCTAGAGGCGGGGGGAGCATCCCTGGAAACACCATATATTTT. The chain links TRBV20-1 to TRBJ1-3; maybe TRBD1 (5 bases). Trimming took off 1 base at V and 2 bases at J, with 15 bases between the two ends. The length of the CDR3 is 16 residues. CDR1 is DFQATT, CDR2 SNEGSKA, per germline (reference sequence).

This clonotype was seen only a few times. This chain connects TRBV12-3 or TRBV12-4 to TRBJ2-5; D possibly corresponds to TRBD1 (5 bases). Between the trimmed V and J ends, which lost 3 bases and 5 bases, there was a span of 13 bases. The CDR3 is made up of 14 amino acids. The CDR3 region is CASSLKKGWETQYF. Written as DNA, the CDR3 is TGTGCCAGCAGTTTGAAAAAGGGGTGGGAGACCCAGTACTTC.

This rearrangement joins TRBV19 to TRBJ1-2; the D gene is possibly TRBD1 (5 bases). The CDR3 has 13 amino acids. Germline V gives CDR1 LNHDA, CDR2 SQIVND (reference sequence). Between the trimmed V and J ends, which lost 6 bases and 10 bases, there was a span of 18 bases. The CDR3 nucleotides are TGTGCCAGTAGCCCCACGACAGCCCCCACCTACACCTTC. Translation: CASSPTTAPTYTF.

Points on this clonotype: This CDR3 is missing its conserved last phenylalanine or tryptophan, likely due to a read error. The limits of the CDR3 on the DNA are not certain, so only TCRdb's listed CDR3 is given. The chain combines TRBV7-8 with TRBJ2-3; the table names TRBD2, a call not compared with the DNA. Germline assignment: CDR1 SGHVS and CDR2 FQNEAQ. The CDR3 totals 13 residues, both ends included. The CDR3 loop is CASSFAGGDDTQY.

There are many counts of this clonotype. The junction does not match germline at one end; this may be a read error. This rearrangement joins TRBV7-8 to TRBJ2-1; weak D call: TRBD2 (6 bases). The CDR3 sequence is 15 residues long. Germline V CDR1 and CDR2: SGHVS, FQNEAQ. The CDR3, as DNA: TGTGCCAGCAGCTTAGCGGGAGGACCCGATACGGAGCATTTCTTC. Translated: CASSLAGGPDTEHFF.

This clonotype is a singleton in its sample. The CDR3 carries no conserved terminal phenylalanine or tryptophan, so it likely arises from a read error. The limits of the CDR3 on the DNA are not certain, so only TCRdb's listed CDR3 is given. The chain has TRBV7-8 and TRBJ2-4. The germline V gene has CDR1 SGHVS and CDR2 FQNEAQ. Inclusive of both ends, the CDR3 amounts to 12 amino acids. This CDR3 is CASSLAGPNSSL.

The chain has TRBV7-3 and TRBJ1-5; D is uncertain. CDR1 SGHTA and CDR2 FQGTGA come from the germline V gene. This CDR3 comprises 17 residues. The V end lost 5 bases, the J end lost 4 bases, and 21 bases lay between the germline ends. As DNA, the CDR3 is TGTGCCAGCAGCCCAATTACCCGCTCACTCAGTAATCAGCCCCAGCATTTT. This encodes CASSPITRSLSNQPQHF. Full variable domain (remainder filled in from reference TRBV7-3 and TRBJ1-5): GAGVSQTPSNKVTEKGKYVELRCDPISGHTALYWYRQSLGQGPEFLIYFQGTGAADDSGLPNDRFFAVRPEGSVSTLKIQRTERGDSAVYLCASSPITRSLSNQPQHFGDGTRLSIL.

This clonotype was found once. Compared with germline, one end of the junction differs, possibly owing to a read error. V usage is TRBV7-8 and J usage is TRBJ2-1; D is undetermined. Germline CDR1 SGHVS, CDR2 FQNEAQ. There are 13 residues in the CDR3. The CDR3 here is CASSSRVTNGQFF. DNA for the CDR3: TGTGCCAGTAGTTCCAGAGTTACCAATGGGCAGTTCTTC.

To note about this clonotype: A read error may account for a junction end that differs from germline. The chain couples TRBV7-2 to TRBJ1-1; TRBD1 matches 7 bases. This CDR3 has 15 residues. Germline V gives CDR1 SGHTA, CDR2 FQGNSA. CDR3 nucleotides: TGTGCCAGCAAGTTAACAGGGGAGGACAACGAGCAGTATCTCTTT. It specifies CASKLTGEDNEQYLF.

V is TRBV15 and J is TRBJ2-5, with D hard to call. The CDR3 sequence is 14 residues long. Germline CDR1 is LNHNV and CDR2 is YYDKDF (reference sequence). The germline V and J ends were trimmed by 5 bases and 11 bases, with 21 bases remaining between them. DNA for the CDR3: TGTGCCACCAGCGGCCGAGGCCCAGCCTACACGCAGTACTTC. It codes for CATSGRGPAYTQYF.

This clonotype has a single count. V usage is TRBV5-1 and J usage is TRBJ2-7; 11 bases are a match to TRBD2. TRBJ2-5 matches the DNA end more closely, so the J call is doubtful. Germline V gene lookup returns CDR1 SGHRS and CDR2 YFSETQ. The CDR3 runs 16 residues. CDR3 amino acids: CASSLGLAGPGETQYF. The CDR3 DNA is TGCGCCAGCAGCTTGGGACTAGCGGGACCAGGGGAGACCCAGTACTTC.

This sequence joins TRBV5-1 and TRBJ1-1; D perhaps matches TRBD1 (5 bases). Germline loops: CDR1 SGHRS, CDR2 YFSETQ. V was cut by 4 bases and J by 6 bases, with 13 bases left in between. This CDR3 region has 13 residues. Here the CDR3 reads CASSRSTGPEAFF. In nucleotides, the CDR3 is TGCGCCAGCAGCCGATCCACAGGACCTGAAGCTTTCTTT.

CDR3 DNA sequence: TGTGCCACCAGTCTTAATAGCAATCAGCCCCAGCATTTT. Encoded protein: CATSLNSNQPQHF. The J gene is TRBJ1-5, the V gene TRBV24-1; no reliable D call. The ends were cut back, 6 bases at V and 0 bases at J, with 5 bases in the middle. Per the germline V gene, CDR1 is KGHDR and CDR2 is SFDVKD. The CDR3 is made up of 13 amino acids.

The chain couples TRBV7-2 to TRBJ2-1, with a tentative D call TRBD1 (6 bases). V shed 5 bases and J shed 15 bases, with 26 bases lying between them. Germline CDR1 is SGHTA and CDR2 is FQGNSA. The length of the CDR3 is 15 residues. CDR3 amino acids: CASSPGPTGNTPLFF. The CDR3 coding sequence is TGTGCCAGCAGCCCCGGGCCCACAGGGAATACTCCCCTGTTCTTC.

The V gene is TRBV2, the J gene TRBJ2-7; 14 nucleotides line up with TRBD2. The assigned J gene may be wrong: the sequence end matches TRBJ2-1 better. The CDR3 is made up of 16 amino acids. Germline-derived CDR1 and CDR2 are SNHLY and FYNNEI. The CDR3 reads CASGPGLAGEVNEQFF. CDR3 nucleotide sequence: TGTGCCAGCGGGCCGGGACTAGCGGGGGAGGTCAATGAGCAGTTCTTC.

A remark on this clonotype: As the CDR3 is not closed by the conserved phenylalanine or tryptophan, this likely results from a read error. It is unclear where the CDR3 begins or ends on the DNA, so no DNA is shown, and the CDR3 is as TCRdb lists it. The J gene is TRBJ2-3, the V gene TRBV7-9; TRBD1, the table's D call, lacks a check against the DNA. The CDR3 comprises 13 residues, both ends counted. Germline CDR1 and CDR2: SEHNR and FQNEAQ (reference sequence). The CDR3 is CASSPGPTHNGYT.